What follows are 29 T cell receptor beta chains derived from one specimen sequenced in a study of cytomegalovirus exposure and HLA in healthy donors. The PCR made use of 60 Vbeta and 13 Jbeta primers. Clones were sequenced by immunoSEQ multiplex PCR, and TCRdb holds only the in-frame ones, with some missing. The table lists approximately 150,000 clones, 65% to 85% of them singletons. The sample consisted of PBMCs. The receptors originated from a woman between 35 and 50 years old in good health and CMV-seropositive.

The V gene is TRBV5-4, the J gene TRBJ1-1, with D uncertain. This CDR3 comprises 14 residues. Deletions cut 0 bases from V and 1 base from J, with 7 bases between. Per germline, CDR1 SGHNT and CDR2 YYREEE (reference sequence). In DNA, the CDR3 is TGTGCCAGCAGCTTGGACTTCTCGAACACTGAAGCTTTCTTT. Encoded protein: CASSLDFSNTEAFF.

V usage is TRBV10-3 and J usage is TRBJ2-3; maybe TRBD1 (6 bases). The CDR3 runs to 17 residues. Per the germline V gene, CDR1 is ENHRY and CDR2 is SYGVKD. The V end lost 4 bases, the J end lost 5 bases, and 22 bases lay between the germline ends. CDR3 residues: CAISGQSGTSGIDTQYF. The CDR3 region has the DNA TGTGCCATCAGTGGCCAATCCGGGACATCGGGGATAGATACGCAGTATTTT.

The V call is TRBV7-8, the J call TRBJ2-7; a possible D gene is TRBD2 (5 bases). The CDR3 has 16 residues. In germline, CDR1 is SGHVS, CDR2 FQNEAQ. Trimming stripped 6 bases from V and 2 bases from J, with 20 bases between. The CDR3 loop reads CASSNNRNSGAYEQYF. As DNA, the CDR3 is TGTGCCAGCAGTAATAACCGAAACAGCGGCGCCTACGAGCAGTACTTC.

This clone has just one count. The rearrangement uses TRBV9 and TRBJ2-5; 7 bases are shared with TRBD1. V was pared by 1 base and J by 5 bases, with 5 bases of the junction left unmatched. The CDR3 sequence is 14 residues long. Germline assignment: CDR1 SGDLS and CDR2 YYNGEE. The CDR3 DNA follows: TGTGCCAGCAGCGTACGAGGGGGCGCCGAGACCCAGTACTTC. It translates to CASSVRGGAETQYF. Based on the CDR3 plus reference TRBV9 and TRBJ2-5, the full variable domain is DSGVTQTPKHLITATGQRVTLRCSPRSGDLSVYWYQQSLDQGLQFLIQYYNGEERAKGNILERFSAQQFPDLHSELNLSSLELGDSALYFCASSVRGGAETQYFGPGTRLLVL.

The chain carries TRBV28 and TRBJ2-3; no definite D call. CDR1 and CDR2 (germline): MDHEN, SYDVKM. The CDR3 sequence is 12 residues long. The V and J ends lost 6 bases and 10 bases respectively, with 14 bases between them. Here the CDR3 DNA reads TGTGCCAGCAGGGAGACCTCCGGCTCGCAGTATTTT. Translating gives CASRETSGSQYF.

The table lists this clone with a count of one. The rearrangement joins TRBV5-1 to TRBJ2-7; 11 bases map to TRBD2. Germline V CDR1 and CDR2: SGHRS, YFSETQ. This CDR3 region has 16 residues. With 0 bases clipped from V and 7 bases from J, the junction kept 9 bases outside the gene matches. For the CDR3, the DNA is TGCGCCAGCAGCTTGGATGGAACTAGCGGGAGCTGGGAGCAGTACTTC. This gives the protein CASSLDGTSGSWEQYF.

The CDR3: CASSLIRGLNTGELFF. The CDR3 nucleotides are TGTGCCAGCAGCTTGATACGGGGTCTGAACACCGGGGAGCTGTTTTTT. The chain uses TRBV5-6 and TRBJ2-2; a weak D match, TRBD2 (5 bases). Per the germline V gene, CDR1 is SGHDT and CDR2 is YYEEEE. The ends were cut back, 1 base at V and 1 base at J, with 11 bases in the middle. There are 16 residues in the CDR3.

The chain links TRBV9 to TRBJ2-7; 7 positions match TRBD2. V shed 4 bases, J shed 4 bases, and the junction held 11 bases outside the gene matches. The CDR3 has 15 residues. CDR1 SGDLS and CDR2 YYNGEE come from the germline V gene. CDR3 sequence: CASSPLGGSEYEQYF. DNA for the CDR3: TGTGCCAGCAGCCCTTTGGGAGGGAGCGAGTACGAGCAGTACTTC. Supplemented by reference TRBV9 and TRBJ2-7, the full variable domain reads DSGVTQTPKHLITATGQRVTLRCSPRSGDLSVYWYQQSLDQGLQFLIQYYNGEERAKGNILERFSAQQFPDLHSELNLSSLELGDSALYFCASSPLGGSEYEQYFGPGTRLTVT.

Points on this clone: Different DNA sequences within this sample yield the same CDR3. The chain couples TRBV7-2 to TRBJ2-1; maybe TRBD2 (6 bases). The V end was cut by 0 bases, the J end by 2 bases, with 8 bases between. Germline CDR1 and CDR2: SGHTA and FQGNSA. The CDR3 runs 15 residues. CDR3 coding DNA: TGTGCCAGCAGCTTAGCTAGCGGAACCTACAATGAGCAGTTCTTC. As protein: CASSLASGTYNEQFF.

The CDR3 loop is CASSLQGGTNEKLFF. In DNA form, the CDR3 reads TGCGCCAGCAGCTTACAGGGGGGGACTAATGAAAAACTGTTTTTT. The genes are TRBV5-1 and TRBJ1-4; 8 bases align to TRBD1. V lost 2 bases to trimming and J lost 2 bases; unmatched junction nucleotides: 2. CDR1 SGHRS and CDR2 YFSETQ come from the germline V gene. CDR3 size: 15 residues.

The chain combines TRBV5-1 with TRBJ2-7; 9 bases align to TRBD1. Unmatched junction bases numbered 7, after V lost 4 bases and J lost 5 bases. The CDR3 is made up of 14 amino acids. Germline V CDR1 and CDR2: SGHRS, YFSETQ. The CDR3 loop is CASSAGQGIDEQYF. The CDR3, as DNA: TGCGCCAGCAGCGCGGGACAGGGAATTGACGAGCAGTACTTC.

This clone appeared a few times. V gene TRBV5-1 combines with J gene TRBJ2-3, with 9 bases aligning to TRBD2. Germline V gives CDR1 SGHRS, CDR2 YFSETQ. Trimming cost V 0 bases and J 2 bases; bases outside gene matches: 4. The CDR3 covers 16 residues. CDR3 loop: CASSLERGVSTDTQYF. CDR3 in DNA: TGCGCCAGCAGCTTGGAGCGGGGGGTCTCCACAGATACGCAGTATTTT.

The chain carries TRBV28 and TRBJ2-1, with D possibly matching TRBD1 (5 bases). The germline V and J ends were trimmed by 5 bases and 8 bases, with 19 bases remaining between them. Germline CDR1 MDHEN, CDR2 SYDVKM. This CDR3 has 15 amino acids. The CDR3 sequence: CASSPEPGKVDEQFF. CDR3 DNA: TGTGCCAGCAGTCCAGAGCCAGGGAAAGTTGATGAGCAGTTCTTC.

V and J are TRBV4-3 and TRBJ1-2; 7 positions match TRBD1. Trimming took 2 bases from V and 1 from J; bases not matched to a gene: 10. Germline CDR1 is LGHNA and CDR2 is YSLEER. The CDR3 extends over 17 amino acids. The CDR3 nucleotides read TGCGCCAGCAGCCAACAATCTGGGGACAGTATTAACTATGGCTACACCTTC. As protein: CASSQQSGDSINYGYTF.

This clone was observed a few times. V and J are TRBV5-1 and TRBJ2-2; tentatively, D is TRBD1 (5 bases). Germline loops: CDR1 SGHRS, CDR2 YFSETQ. Trimming shortened V by 2 bases and J by 2 bases, and 10 bases separated the two germline ends. The CDR3 sequence is 15 residues long. CDR3 region: CASSFDSPNTGELFF. The CDR3 coding sequence is TGCGCCAGCAGCTTTGACAGCCCCAACACCGGGGAGCTGTTTTTT.

The table lists this clone with a few counts. The chain carries TRBV19 and TRBJ1-1, with 7 positions matching TRBD1. The germline V gene encodes CDR1 LNHDA and CDR2 SQIVND (reference sequence). V lost 3 bases and J lost 1; bases outside the gene matches: 5. The CDR3 sequence is 15 residues long. The CDR3 nucleotides are TGTGCCAGTAGTATCCTAACAGGGGCGAACACTGAAGCTTTCTTT. It specifies CASSILTGANTEAFF.

The V gene is TRBV6-5, the J gene TRBJ1-1; 11 nucleotides line up with TRBD1. This CDR3 contains 16 residues. V dropped 0 bases and J dropped 4; count of bases not matched to a gene: 4. Germline V gene data show CDR1 as MNHEY and CDR2 as SVGAGI. The CDR3 reads CASSYSLDRGLTEAFF. CDR3 coding DNA: TGTGCCAGCAGTTACTCGCTGGACAGGGGGCTCACTGAAGCTTTCTTT.

This sequence joins TRBV11-3 and TRBJ2-3; weak D call: TRBD1 (5 bases). Germline V gene sequence: CDR1 SGHNT, CDR2 YENEEA. Trimming left V 4 bases short and J 0 bases short, with 14 bases between. This CDR3 is 16 amino acids long. Written as DNA, the CDR3 is TGTGCCAGCAGCTCCCGACAGTTTTCTAGCACAGATACGCAGTATTTT. Encoded protein: CASSSRQFSSTDTQYF.

The V call is TRBV11-3, the J call TRBJ1-1; D unclear. Trimming cost V 3 bases and J 2 bases, with 7 bases left between them. The CDR3 loop spans 13 amino acids. Germline lookup yields CDR1 SGHNT and CDR2 YENEEA. DNA for the CDR3: TGTGCCAGCAGCTTGAGTGAAAACACTGAAGCTTTCTTT. Encoded protein: CASSLSENTEAFF.

V is TRBV27 and J is TRBJ2-1, with 11 bases matching TRBD1. Germline trimming cut 1 base from V and 7 bases from J; bases unmatched to any gene: 3. Germline CDR1 MNHEY, CDR2 SMNVEV (reference sequence). The CDR3 spans 15 residues. The CDR3 spells CASSLWTGGSNEQFF. CDR3 nucleotide sequence: TGTGCCAGCAGTTTATGGACAGGGGGCTCAAATGAGCAGTTCTTC.

This clone was observed once. CDR3 amino acids: CASSYPTESSYEQYF. CDR3 in DNA: TGTGCCAGCAGTTACCCCACCGAGAGCTCCTACGAGCAGTACTTC. This sequence joins TRBV6-6 and TRBJ2-7; D is ambiguous. Trimming took off 2 bases at V and 0 bases at J, with 11 bases between the two ends. Germline CDR1 MNHNY, CDR2 SVGAGI (reference sequence). The CDR3 has 15 residues.

The V and J genes are TRBV7-9 and TRBJ2-7; the match to TRBD1 covers 9 bases. The CDR3 consists of 15 residues. J gave up 2 bases and V 5 bases, and 7 bases lay outside the gene matches. The germline V gene has CDR1 SEHNR and CDR2 FQNEAQ (reference sequence). The CDR3 reads CASSEMRTGAYEQYF. The CDR3 coding sequence is TGTGCCAGCAGCGAAATGAGGACAGGGGCCTACGAGCAGTACTTC.

This rearrangement joins TRBV19 to TRBJ1-1, with 9 bases lining up with TRBD1. Germline V gene sequence: CDR1 LNHDA, CDR2 SQIVND (reference sequence). This CDR3 is built from 14 residues. The V segment lost 0 bases and the J segment 11 bases; nucleotides outside the gene matches: 7. As DNA, the CDR3 is TGTGCCAGTAGTATAGAGCAAAACAGGGGGCAGGCTTTCTTT. This sequence encodes CASSIEQNRGQAFF.

This sequence joins TRBV7-2 and TRBJ2-5; TRBD2 agrees at 7 bases. Trimming at V came to 3 bases and at J to 2 bases, leaving 3 bases not matched to a gene. CDR1 and CDR2 (germline): SGHTA, FQGNSA. The CDR3 covers 14 residues. CDR3 in DNA: TGTGCCAGCAGCTTTGTGGGGGGGCAAGAGACCCAGTACTTC. Protein sequence: CASSFVGGQETQYF.

This clone was observed once. The chain recombines TRBV10-3 with TRBJ2-7; D possibly corresponds to TRBD1 (6 bases). Germline V gives CDR1 ENHRY, CDR2 SYGVKD. The V and J ends lost 0 bases and 4 bases respectively, with 13 bases between them. CDR3 size: 15 residues. The CDR3 protein is CAISESPRGRYEQYF. CDR3 DNA: TGTGCCATCAGTGAGTCTCCCAGGGGTAGGTACGAGCAGTACTTC.

The chain is built from TRBV19 and TRBJ1-1, with no clear D. CDR1 is LNHDA, CDR2 SQIVND, per germline (reference sequence). Trimming shortened V by 7 bases and J by 0 bases, and 12 bases separated the two germline ends. The CDR3 contains 14 residues. CDR3 sequence reads: CASKRDLMNTEAFF. CDR3 coding DNA: TGTGCCAGTAAGAGGGATTTGATGAACACTGAAGCTTTCTTT. Filled out from reference TRBV19 and TRBJ1-1, the complete variable domain reads DGGITQSPKYLFRKEGQNVTLSCEQNLNHDAMYWYRQDPGQGLRLIYYSQIVNDFQKGDIAEGYSVSREKKESFPLTVTSAQKNPTAFYLCASKRDLMNTEAFFGQGTRLTVV.

The CDR3 DNA sequence: TGCGCCAGCAGCCAAGAGGGCAGGGGGCCAGATACGCAGTATTTT. Protein product: CASSQEGRGPDTQYF. The V call is TRBV4-3, the J call TRBJ2-3, with 8 bases lining up with TRBD1. V was clipped by 0 bases and J by 4 bases; unmatched bases: 3. The CDR3 loop spans 15 amino acids. Per the germline V gene, CDR1 is LGHNA and CDR2 is YSLEER.

CDR3 DNA: TGTGCTAGTGGTTTGGTACTTGGAGCCGAGAGCAATCAGCCCCAGCATTTT. Amino acid sequence: CASGLVLGAESNQPQHF. The chain has TRBV12-5 and TRBJ1-5; D gene unclear. Trimming pared 0 bases from V and 1 base from J, leaving 13 bases between. The CDR3 spans 17 residues. The germline V gene encodes CDR1 LGHNT and CDR2 FRNRAP.

The rearrangement uses TRBV18 and TRBJ2-5; 7 bases are a match to TRBD1. Trimming cost V 4 bases and J 3 bases; bases outside gene matches: 2. CDR3 length equals 13 residues. The germline V gene encodes CDR1 KGHSH and CDR2 LQKENI. CDR3 amino acids: CASSLDREETQYF. The CDR3 DNA sequence: TGTGCCAGCTCACTCGACAGGGAAGAGACCCAGTACTTC. Looking up the rest from reference TRBV18 and TRBJ2-5 gives the full variable domain: NAGVMQNPRHLVRRRGQEARLRCSPMKGHSHVYWYRQLPEEGLKFMVYLQKENIIDESGMPKERFSAEFPKEGPSILRIQQVVRGDSAAYFCASSLDREETQYFGPGTRLLVL.